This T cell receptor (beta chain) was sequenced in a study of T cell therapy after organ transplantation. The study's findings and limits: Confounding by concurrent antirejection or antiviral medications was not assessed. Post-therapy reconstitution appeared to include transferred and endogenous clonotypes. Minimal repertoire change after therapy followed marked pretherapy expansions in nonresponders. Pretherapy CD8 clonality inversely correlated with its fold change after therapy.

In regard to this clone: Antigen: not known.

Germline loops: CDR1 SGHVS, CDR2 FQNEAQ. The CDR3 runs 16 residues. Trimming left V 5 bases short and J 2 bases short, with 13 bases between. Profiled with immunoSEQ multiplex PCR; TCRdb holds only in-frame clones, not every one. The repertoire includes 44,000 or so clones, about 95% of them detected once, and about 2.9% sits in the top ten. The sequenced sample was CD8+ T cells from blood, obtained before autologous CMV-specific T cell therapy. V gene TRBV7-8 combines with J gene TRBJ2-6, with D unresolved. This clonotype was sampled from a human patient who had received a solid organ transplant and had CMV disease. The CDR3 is CASSQPQWTGANVLTF. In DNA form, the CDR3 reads TGTGCCAGCAGCCAACCACAGTGGACTGGGGCCAACGTCCTGACTTTC.